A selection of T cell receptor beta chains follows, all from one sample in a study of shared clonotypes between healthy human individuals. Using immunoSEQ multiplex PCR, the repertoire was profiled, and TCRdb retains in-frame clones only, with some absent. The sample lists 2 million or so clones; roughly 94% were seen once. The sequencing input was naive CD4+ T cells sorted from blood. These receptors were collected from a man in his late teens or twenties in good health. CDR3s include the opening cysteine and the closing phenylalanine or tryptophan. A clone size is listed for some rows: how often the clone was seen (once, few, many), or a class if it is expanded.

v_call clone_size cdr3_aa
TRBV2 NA CANRQDAPGELFF
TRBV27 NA CAPSFQSRGRYEQYF
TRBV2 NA CASSAGTPNQPQHF
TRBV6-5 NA CASSYSRGTRFF
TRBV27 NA CASSLGFTTDTQYF
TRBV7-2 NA CASSLTGIEKLFF
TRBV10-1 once CASSDGAWGRASTDTQYF
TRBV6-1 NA CASSEAGAVTNEKLFF
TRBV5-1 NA CASSLGTTMETQYF
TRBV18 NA CASSPLGQQQAFF
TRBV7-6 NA CASSLHETGELFF
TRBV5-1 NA CASSLTSGKSGELFF
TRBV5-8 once CASSLPGVANEKLFF
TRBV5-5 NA CASSFLAGANEQYF
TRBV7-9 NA CASSSRRDTAGGPGTQYF
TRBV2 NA CASSEAGRDGQPQHF
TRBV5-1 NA CASSQAGVSGANVLTF
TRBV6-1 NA CASSEAITRTEAFF
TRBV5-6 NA CASSLEVRAGGYGYTF
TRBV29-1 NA CSVDRGSTGELFF
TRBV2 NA CASSASGTHTEAFF
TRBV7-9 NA CASSSYRLAGEAQYF
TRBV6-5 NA CASRAQENTEAFF
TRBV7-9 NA CASTPRRLKGTDTQYF
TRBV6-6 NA CASSPLYASSYEQYF
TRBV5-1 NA CASSLTGDRNTGELFF
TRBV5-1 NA CASSSSTGPSLNTEAFF
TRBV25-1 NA CASSEEVTDTQYF
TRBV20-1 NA CSAPLGETQYF